These 3 T cell receptor beta chains originate from one sample sequenced in a study of T cell responses to AZD1222 COVID-19 vaccine. Method: immunoSEQ multiplex PCR; TCRdb's copy keeps in-frame clones and lacks some. The table lists tens of thousands of clones, over 75% of them singletons, with 4.7% in the top ten. The specimen was peripheral blood, collected on day 0 of MenACWY control vaccination. The receptors shown here come from an adult in good health.

J is TRBJ2-3 and V is TRBV19; tentatively, D is TRBD2 (6 bases). Deletions cut 4 bases from V and 4 bases from J, with 24 bases between. The V gene's germline CDR1 is LNHDA and CDR2 SQIVND (reference sequence). The CDR3 sequence is 18 residues long. This chain's CDR3 is CASSTFRRGVGLADTQYF. CDR3 nucleotides: TGTGCCAGTAGTACATTCAGGAGGGGAGTTGGTTTGGCAGATACGCAGTATTTT.

The rearrangement uses TRBV5-4 and TRBJ2-7, with 7 bases fitting TRBD1. The CDR3 covers 14 residues. Germline-derived CDR1 and CDR2 are SGHNT and YYREEE (reference sequence). V was pared by 0 bases and J by 5 bases, with 5 bases of the junction left unmatched. The CDR3 is CASSLEGGRNEQYF. The DNA for the CDR3 is TGTGCCAGCAGCTTGGAAGGGGGCCGGAACGAGCAGTACTTC.

The chain recombines TRBV9 with TRBJ2-2; 9 bases map to TRBD2. The CDR3 totals 21 residues. V lost 3 bases to trimming and J lost 4 bases; unmatched junction nucleotides: 22. Germline loops: CDR1 SGDLS, CDR2 YYNGEE. The CDR3 DNA is TGTGCCAGCAGCGCCGACATGGGACTAGCCTCCCATCATGGGGGCACCGGGGAGCTGTTTTTT. Translated: CASSADMGLASHHGGTGELFF.